This TCR beta chain derives from a study of beta chain features in type 1 diabetes. The study's findings and limits: PCR might favor shorter templates, but any such skew would affect patients and controls equally. TCRB repertoires of naive, central memory and Treg cells appeared more similar among patients than among healthy donors. The study found fewer insertions and more deletions at VDJ junctions in type 1 diabetes patients.

Trimming took 5 bases from V and 2 from J, leaving 3 bases between them. CDR3 length: 12 residues. CDR1 and CDR2 from the germline V gene are MNHNS and SASEGT. Only a few counts were recorded for this clone. As yet, its antigen is unknown. Reverse transcription of all isolated RNA meant that expressed TCRB transcripts were sequenced. Here immunoSEQ multiplex PCR was the method, and the copy in TCRdb shows in-frame clones only, minus some. The sample carries under 950,000 clones, 15% to 20% recorded once. Central memory, naive, regulatory and stem cell-like memory CD4+ cells were sorted by CD45RO/CCR7/CD25/CD127/CD95/CD27.

The J gene is TRBJ2-2, the V gene TRBV6-1; no definite D call. The material sequenced was naive CD4+ T cells from blood. The receptor was derived from a woman younger than 30 in good health. The chain's CDR3 is CASSPNTGELFF. The DNA for the CDR3 is TGTGCCAGCAGTCCCAACACCGGGGAGCTGTTTTTT.